This entry describes one T cell receptor (beta chain). The repertoire was sequenced with immunoSEQ multiplex PCR; TCRdb's copy has only in-frame clones and lacks some. This sample yields roughly 160,000 clones, of which around 94% are seen a single time; around 15% belongs to the top ten. The data are from a study of control samples from healthy donors and cancer patients. This CDR3 spans 16 amino acids. The germline V and J ends were trimmed by 1 base and 1 base, with 11 bases remaining between them. The germline V gene has CDR1 GTSNPN and CDR2 SVGIG (reference sequence). The V and J genes are TRBV30 and TRBJ2-6; a possible D gene is TRBD1 (6 bases). The sample comprised PBMCs. The sequence was obtained from a man between 60 and 70 years old with colorectal cancer. The CDR3: CAWSGRTASGANVLTF. Here the CDR3 DNA reads TGTGCCTGGAGTGGGCGGACAGCTTCTGGGGCCAACGTCCTGACTTTC.